What follows are 12 T cell receptor beta chains derived from one specimen sequenced in a study of T cell repertoires in cytomegalovirus infection (dated by TCRdb to between 2018 and 2020). TCRdb names Illumina HiSeq 1500 as the instrument used. TCRdb reran the public reads through fastp at Q25 and MiXCR, keeping productive beta chains. Rows are combined by CDR3 protein, so each entry shows the most common genes and DNA. Present in this sample are about 480,000 distinct CDR3 sequences, about 33% of which were seen just once. Jointly, the top ten make up about a sixth of the sample. The treatment or condition tag for this specimen amounts to: in vitro stimulation with specific CMV peptide epitopes to enrich CMV-specific T cells. Their cognate antigens are unknown. Sample: cultured PBMCs, taken from culture after CMV antigen stimulation. Receptors originate from a human donor in good health (CMV status not recorded). Some clones in this sample may be carry-over from other donors' samples.

The J gene is TRBJ1-3, the V gene TRBV12-3 or TRBV12-4, with 9 bases that match TRBD1. J was trimmed by 2 bases and V by 6 bases; bases with no gene match: 5. This CDR3 has 15 residues. The DNA for the CDR3 is TGTGCCAGCAGCCGGGGGGACAGGGCTGGAAACACCATATATTTT. Its translation is CASSRGDRAGNTIYF.

This clonotype was seen only a few times. The gene calls are TRBV5-6 and TRBJ1-1, with D unclear. Trimming cost V 2 bases and J 5 bases, with 13 bases left between them. There are 14 residues in the CDR3. CDR1 SGHDT and CDR2 YYEEEE come from the germline V gene. This CDR3 is CASSLPGVETEAFF. In DNA form, the CDR3 reads TGTGCCAGCAGCTTACCAGGTGTGGAAACTGAAGCTTTCTTT.

The sample holds a few counts of this clonotype. This sequence joins TRBV12-3 or TRBV12-4 and TRBJ2-1; 7 bases match TRBD2. CDR3 size: 14 residues. Losses at the gene ends were 7 bases for V and 9 bases for J; bases not matched to a gene: 12. DNA of the CDR3: TGTGCCAGCACAGCCCAAGGGGCTAGCGGTGAGCAGTTCTTC. It specifies CASTAQGASGEQFF.

This clonotype was detected many times. The CDR3 DNA reads TGTGCCAGCAGCCGAACACGCAATGAGCAGTTCTTC. Translated, it gives CASSRTRNEQFF. The chain is built from TRBV11-2 and TRBJ2-1; no clear D. CDR1 is SGHAT, CDR2 FQNNGV, per germline. The CDR3 extends over 12 amino acids. V was clipped by 5 bases and J by 6 bases, with 8 bases between them.

The chain joins TRBV5-5 to TRBJ2-7; D gene ambiguous. Trimming took off 4 bases at V and 2 bases at J, with 19 bases between the two ends. The CDR3 length is 16 residues. Germline V gene lookup returns CDR1 SGHKS and CDR2 YYEKEE (reference sequence). The CDR3 reads CASSATWEPRPYEQYF. The CDR3 nucleotides read TGTGCCAGCAGCGCTACATGGGAACCCCGACCCTACGAGCAGTACTTC.

Only one count was recorded for this clonotype. This rearrangement joins TRBV19 to TRBJ2-1, with D possibly TRBD2 on 6 matching bases. The germline V and J ends were trimmed by 6 bases and 5 bases, with 14 bases remaining between them. CDR1 and CDR2 from the germline V gene are LNHDA and SQIVND (reference sequence). The CDR3 is made up of 14 amino acids. The CDR3 here is CASRETRSNNEQFF. For the CDR3, the DNA is TGTGCCAGTAGGGAGACTAGGTCCAACAATGAGCAGTTCTTC.

This clonotype was seen ten or more times. CDR3 protein: CASSLLAGPYNEQFF. The CDR3 DNA sequence: TGTGCCAGCAGTTTACTAGCGGGACCTTACAATGAGCAGTTCTTC. The chain is built from TRBV12-3 or TRBV12-4 and TRBJ2-1; 9 nucleotides agree with TRBD2. The CDR3 is 15 amino acids. Germline trimming cut 2 bases from V and 4 bases from J; bases unmatched to any gene: 3.

The chain combines TRBV5-5 with TRBJ2-7; D tentatively reads TRBD1 or TRBD2 (5 bases each). The germline V gene has CDR1 SGHKS and CDR2 YYEKEE (reference sequence). Deletions cut 1 base from V and 2 bases from J, with 10 bases between. The CDR3 loop spans 14 amino acids. CDR3 DNA: TGTGCCAGCAGCTTGCGAGGGGCGGCCTACGAGCAGTACGTC. Amino acids: CASSLRGAAYEQYV.

V usage is TRBV12-3 or TRBV12-4 and J usage is TRBJ1-4; maybe TRBD1 (6 bases). The ends were cut back, 3 bases at V and 8 bases at J, with 10 bases in the middle. The CDR3 runs 13 residues. Written as DNA, the CDR3 is TGTGCCAGCAGTTTGGACAGCTTAGAAAAACTGTTTTTT. Encoded protein: CASSLDSLEKLFF.

V gene TRBV20-1 combines with J gene TRBJ2-7; 7 nucleotides align to TRBD1. Germline trimming cut 8 bases from V and 5 bases from J; bases unmatched to any gene: 12. The CDR3 length is 13 residues. Germline CDR1 reads DFQATT; CDR2 reads SNEGSKA (reference sequence). CDR3 in amino acids: CSFRGLPLDEQYF. DNA for the CDR3: TGCAGTTTTAGGGGGCTTCCGTTGGACGAGCAGTACTTC.

This chain joins TRBV6-5 and TRBJ2-7; 9 bases align to TRBD1. Germline CDR1 reads MNHEY; CDR2 reads SVGAGI. The CDR3 consists of 14 residues. V shed 6 bases and J 4 bases; nucleotides not matched to a gene: 7. This chain's CDR3 is CASRSLGQGYEQYF. The CDR3 DNA reads as TGTGCCAGCAGAAGCCTGGGACAGGGATACGAGCAGTACTTC.

This chain connects TRBV7-2 to TRBJ2-3; D ambiguous. V was trimmed by 0 bases and J by 4 bases, leaving 11 bases between them. This CDR3 is built from 15 residues. CDR1 and CDR2 from the germline V gene are SGHTA and FQGNSA. DNA for the CDR3: TGTGCCAGCAGCTTAGCGTTGTCGGCGGCAGATACGCAGTATTTT. Its protein is CASSLALSAADTQYF.